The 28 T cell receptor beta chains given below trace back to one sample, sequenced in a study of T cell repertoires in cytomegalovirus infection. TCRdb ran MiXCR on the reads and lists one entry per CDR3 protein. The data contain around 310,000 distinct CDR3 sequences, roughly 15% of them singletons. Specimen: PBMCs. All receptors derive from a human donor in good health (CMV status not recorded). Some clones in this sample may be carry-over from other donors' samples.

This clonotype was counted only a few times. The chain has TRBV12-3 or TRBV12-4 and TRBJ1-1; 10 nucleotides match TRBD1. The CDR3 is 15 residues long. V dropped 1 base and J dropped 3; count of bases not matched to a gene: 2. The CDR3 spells CASSLGGQGYTEAFF. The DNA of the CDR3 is TGTGCCAGCAGTTTAGGGGGACAGGGGTACACTGAAGCTTTCTTT.

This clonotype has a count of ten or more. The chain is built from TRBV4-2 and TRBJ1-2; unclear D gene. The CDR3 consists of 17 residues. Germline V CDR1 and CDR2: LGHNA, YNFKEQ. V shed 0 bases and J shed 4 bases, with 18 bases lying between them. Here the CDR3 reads CASSQDRWEASSYGYTF. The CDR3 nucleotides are TGTGCCAGCAGCCAAGATAGGTGGGAGGCGTCAAGCTATGGCTACACCTTC.

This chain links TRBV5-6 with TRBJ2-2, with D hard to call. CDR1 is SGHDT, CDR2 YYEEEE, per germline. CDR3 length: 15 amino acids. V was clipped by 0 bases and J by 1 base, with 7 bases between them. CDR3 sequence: CASSLGRVNTGELFF. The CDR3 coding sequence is TGTGCCAGCAGCTTGGGACGGGTGAACACCGGGGAGCTGTTTTTT.

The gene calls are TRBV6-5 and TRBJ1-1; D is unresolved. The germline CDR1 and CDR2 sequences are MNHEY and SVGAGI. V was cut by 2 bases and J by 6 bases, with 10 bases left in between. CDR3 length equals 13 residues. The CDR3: CASSYGQLAEAFF. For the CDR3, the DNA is TGTGCCAGCAGTTACGGGCAGTTGGCTGAAGCTTTCTTT.

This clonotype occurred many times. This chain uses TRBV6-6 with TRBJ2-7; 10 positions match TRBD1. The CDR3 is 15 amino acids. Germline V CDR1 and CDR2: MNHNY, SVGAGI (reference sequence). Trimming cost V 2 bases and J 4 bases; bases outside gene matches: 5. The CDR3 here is CASSYGQGVNYEQYF. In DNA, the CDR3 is TGTGCCAGCAGTTACGGACAGGGGGTGAATTACGAGCAGTACTTC.

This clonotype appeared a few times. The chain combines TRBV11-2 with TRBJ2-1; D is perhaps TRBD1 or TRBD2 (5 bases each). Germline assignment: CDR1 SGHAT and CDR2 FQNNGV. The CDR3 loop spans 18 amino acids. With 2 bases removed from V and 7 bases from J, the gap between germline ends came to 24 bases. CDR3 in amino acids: CASSLWVFGATGLNEQFF. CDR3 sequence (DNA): TGTGCCAGCAGCTTATGGGTTTTCGGGGCCACGGGTTTGAATGAGCAGTTCTTC.

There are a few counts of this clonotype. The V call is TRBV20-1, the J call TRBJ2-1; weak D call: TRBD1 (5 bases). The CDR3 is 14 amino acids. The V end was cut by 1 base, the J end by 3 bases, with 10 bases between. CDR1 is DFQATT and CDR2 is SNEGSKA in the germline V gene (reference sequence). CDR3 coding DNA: TGCAGTGCTAGAGGGGTGACAGTCTACAATGAGCAGTTCTTC. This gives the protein CSARGVTVYNEQFF.

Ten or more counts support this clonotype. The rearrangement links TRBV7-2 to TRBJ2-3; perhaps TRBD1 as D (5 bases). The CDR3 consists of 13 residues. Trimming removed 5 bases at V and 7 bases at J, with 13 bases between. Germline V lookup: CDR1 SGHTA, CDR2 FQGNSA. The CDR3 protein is CASSPDSLNTQYF. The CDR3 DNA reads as TGTGCCAGCAGCCCCGACAGCCTGAATACGCAGTATTTT.

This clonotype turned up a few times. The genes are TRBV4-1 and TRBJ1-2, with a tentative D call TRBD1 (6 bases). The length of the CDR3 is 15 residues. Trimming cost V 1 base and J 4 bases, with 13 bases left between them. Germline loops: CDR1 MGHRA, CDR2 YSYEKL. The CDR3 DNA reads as TGCGCCAGCAGCCAAGGATTGGGGGCCCTCTATGGCTACACCTTC. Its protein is CASSQGLGALYGYTF.

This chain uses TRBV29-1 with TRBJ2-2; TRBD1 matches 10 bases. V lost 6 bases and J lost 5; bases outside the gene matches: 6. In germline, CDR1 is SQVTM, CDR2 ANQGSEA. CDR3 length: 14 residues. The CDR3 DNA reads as TGCAGCGTCAGACAGGGGGCAAGGACCGGGGAGCTGTTTTTT. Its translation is CSVRQGARTGELFF.

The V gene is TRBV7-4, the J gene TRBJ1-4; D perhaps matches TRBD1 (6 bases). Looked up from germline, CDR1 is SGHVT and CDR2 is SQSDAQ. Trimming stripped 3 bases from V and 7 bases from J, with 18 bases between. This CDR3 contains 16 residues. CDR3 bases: TGTGCCAGCAGCTTTGGCCCCGAGGGGGGGCGTGAAAAACTGTTTTTT. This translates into CASSFGPEGGREKLFF.

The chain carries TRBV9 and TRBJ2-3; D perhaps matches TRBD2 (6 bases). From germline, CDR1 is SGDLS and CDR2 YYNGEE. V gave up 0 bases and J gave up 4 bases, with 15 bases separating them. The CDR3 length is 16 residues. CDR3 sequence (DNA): TGTGCCAGCAGCGTAGTGGAGCGGGCGGGGCCAGATACGCAGTATTTT. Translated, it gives CASSVVERAGPDTQYF.

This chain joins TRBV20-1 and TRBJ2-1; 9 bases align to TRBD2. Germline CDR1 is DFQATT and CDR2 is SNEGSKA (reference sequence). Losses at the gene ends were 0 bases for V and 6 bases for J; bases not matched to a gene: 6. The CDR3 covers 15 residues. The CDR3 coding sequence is TGCAGTGCTAGAGAGGCTAGCGGGGCCACCAATGAGCAGTTCTTC. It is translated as CSAREASGATNEQFF.

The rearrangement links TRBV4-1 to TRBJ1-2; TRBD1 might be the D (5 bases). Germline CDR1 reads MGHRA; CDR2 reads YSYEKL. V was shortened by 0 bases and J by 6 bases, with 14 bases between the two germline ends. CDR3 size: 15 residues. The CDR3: CASSQEPRDGDGYTF. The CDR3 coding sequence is TGCGCCAGCAGCCAAGAACCCAGGGATGGCGATGGCTACACCTTC.

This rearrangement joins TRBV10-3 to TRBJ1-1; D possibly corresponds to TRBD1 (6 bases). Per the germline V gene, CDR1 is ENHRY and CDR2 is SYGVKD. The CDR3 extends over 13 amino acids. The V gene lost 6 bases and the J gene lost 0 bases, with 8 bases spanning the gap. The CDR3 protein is CAIRTGLNTEAFF. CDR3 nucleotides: TGTGCCATCAGGACAGGACTGAACACTGAAGCTTTCTTT.

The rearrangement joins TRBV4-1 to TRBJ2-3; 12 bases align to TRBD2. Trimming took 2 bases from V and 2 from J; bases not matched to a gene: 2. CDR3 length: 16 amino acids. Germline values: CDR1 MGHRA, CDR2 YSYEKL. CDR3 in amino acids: CASSQLAGGATDTQYF. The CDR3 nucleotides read TGCGCCAGCAGCCAACTAGCGGGGGGGGCCACAGATACGCAGTATTTT.

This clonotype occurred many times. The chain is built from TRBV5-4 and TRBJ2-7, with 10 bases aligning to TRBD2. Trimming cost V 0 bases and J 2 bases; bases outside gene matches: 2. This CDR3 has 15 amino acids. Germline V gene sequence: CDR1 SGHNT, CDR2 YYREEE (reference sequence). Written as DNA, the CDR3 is TGTGCCAGCAGCTTGGAACTAGCGGGGACCTACGAGCAGTACTTC. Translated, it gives CASSLELAGTYEQYF.

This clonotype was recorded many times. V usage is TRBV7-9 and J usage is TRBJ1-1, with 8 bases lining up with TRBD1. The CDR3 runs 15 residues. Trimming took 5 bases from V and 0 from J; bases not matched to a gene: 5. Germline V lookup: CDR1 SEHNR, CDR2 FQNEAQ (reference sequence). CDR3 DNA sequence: TGTGCCAGCAGCAAGACAGGGGTTCTGAACACTGAAGCTTTCTTT. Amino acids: CASSKTGVLNTEAFF. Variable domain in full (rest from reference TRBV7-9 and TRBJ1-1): DTGVSQNPRHKITKRGQNVTFRCDPISEHNRLYWYRQTLGQGPEFLTYFQNEAQLEKSRLLSDRFSAERPKGSFSTLEIQRTEQGDSAMYLCASSKTGVLNTEAFFGQGTRLTVV.

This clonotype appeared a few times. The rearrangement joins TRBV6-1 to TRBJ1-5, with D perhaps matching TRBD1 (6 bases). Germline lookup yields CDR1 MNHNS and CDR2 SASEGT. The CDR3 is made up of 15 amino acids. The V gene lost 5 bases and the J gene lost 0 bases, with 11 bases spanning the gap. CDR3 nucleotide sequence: TGTGCCAGCAGTAACAGGGCAAGTAGCAATCAGCCCCAGCATTTT. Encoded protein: CASSNRASSNQPQHF.

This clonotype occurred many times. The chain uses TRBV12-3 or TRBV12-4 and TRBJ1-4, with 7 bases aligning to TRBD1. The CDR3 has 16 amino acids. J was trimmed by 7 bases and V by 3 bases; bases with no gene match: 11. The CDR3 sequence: CASSFGQVVGGEKLFF. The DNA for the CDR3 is TGTGCCAGCAGTTTTGGACAGGTCGTCGGAGGTGAAAAACTGTTTTTT.

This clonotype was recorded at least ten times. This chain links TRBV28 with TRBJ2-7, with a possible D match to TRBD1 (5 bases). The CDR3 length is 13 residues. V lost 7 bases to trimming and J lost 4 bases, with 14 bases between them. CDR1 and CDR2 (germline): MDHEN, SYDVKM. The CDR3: CASISSGAYEQYF. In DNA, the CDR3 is TGTGCCAGCATCTCAAGTGGGGCGTACGAGCAGTACTTC.

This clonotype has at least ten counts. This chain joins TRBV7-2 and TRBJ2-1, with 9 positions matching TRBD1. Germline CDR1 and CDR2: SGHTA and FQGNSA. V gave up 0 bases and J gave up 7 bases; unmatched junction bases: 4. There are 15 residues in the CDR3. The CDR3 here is CASSLAGTGPNEQFF. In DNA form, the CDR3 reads TGTGCCAGCAGCTTAGCGGGGACAGGGCCAAATGAGCAGTTCTTC.

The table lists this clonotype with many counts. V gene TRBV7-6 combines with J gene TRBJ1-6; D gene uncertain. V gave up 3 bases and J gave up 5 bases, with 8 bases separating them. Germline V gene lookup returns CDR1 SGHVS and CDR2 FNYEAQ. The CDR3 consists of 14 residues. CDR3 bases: TGTGCCAGCAGCTTTGCACATAATAATTCACCCCTCCACTTT. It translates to CASSFAHNNSPLHF.

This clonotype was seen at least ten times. The CDR3 nucleotides read TGTGCCAGCAGCTTGGCTGGACAGGACCAAGAGACCCAGTACTTC. It yields the protein CASSLAGQDQETQYF. The chain uses TRBV7-6 and TRBJ2-5; the match to TRBD1 covers 7 bases. The CDR3 is 15 amino acids. V dropped 3 bases and J dropped 0; count of bases not matched to a gene: 4. Germline-derived CDR1 and CDR2 are SGHVS and FNYEAQ.

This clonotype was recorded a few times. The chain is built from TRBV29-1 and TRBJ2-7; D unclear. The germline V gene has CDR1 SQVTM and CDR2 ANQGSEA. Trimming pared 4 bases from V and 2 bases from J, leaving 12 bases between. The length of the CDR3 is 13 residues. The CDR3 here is CSVASTETYEQYF. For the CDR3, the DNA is TGCAGCGTTGCCTCCACTGAAACCTACGAGCAGTACTTC.

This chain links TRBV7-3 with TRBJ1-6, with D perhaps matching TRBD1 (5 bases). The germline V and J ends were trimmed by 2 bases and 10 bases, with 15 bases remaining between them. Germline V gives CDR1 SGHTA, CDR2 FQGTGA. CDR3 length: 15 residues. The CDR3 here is CASSLRDGGESPLHF. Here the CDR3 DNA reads TGTGCCAGCAGCTTACGGGACGGGGGGGAATCACCCCTCCACTTT.

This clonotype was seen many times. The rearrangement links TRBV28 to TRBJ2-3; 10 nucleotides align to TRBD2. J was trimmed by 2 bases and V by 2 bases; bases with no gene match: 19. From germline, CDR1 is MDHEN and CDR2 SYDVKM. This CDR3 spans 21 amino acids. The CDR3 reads CASSLRARLNSGGFVTDTQYF. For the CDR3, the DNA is TGTGCCAGCAGTTTAAGGGCTCGACTGAATAGCGGGGGGTTCGTCACAGATACGCAGTATTTT.

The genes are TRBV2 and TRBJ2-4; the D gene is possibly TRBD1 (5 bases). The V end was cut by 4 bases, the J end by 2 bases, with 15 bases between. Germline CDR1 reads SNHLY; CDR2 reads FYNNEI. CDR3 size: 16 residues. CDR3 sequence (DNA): TGTGCCAGCAGTGGGTCAGGGTATGAGCCCAAAAACATTCAGTACTTC. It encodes CASSGSGYEPKNIQYF. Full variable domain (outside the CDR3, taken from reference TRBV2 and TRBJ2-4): EPEVTQTPSHQVTQMGQEVILRCVPISNHLYFYWYRQILGQKVEFLVSFYNNEISEKSEIFDDQFSVERPDGSNFTLKIRSTKLEDSAMYFCASSGSGYEPKNIQYFGAGTRLSVL.